This is a list of T cell receptor beta chains from one sample in a study of CD8 T cells in ankylosing spondylitis. TCRdb re-analysed the 5' RACE reads in MiXCR, keeping a single row per CDR3 protein. The sample lists about 300,000 distinct CDR3 sequences; around a tenth were seen once. The sample comprised blood, either unsorted or a sorted T cell fraction (not recorded which). These receptors were collected from a female donor with ankylosing spondylitis or in good health (not recorded which). Both conserved end residues are part of each CDR3. A D gene is named only where the DNA matches it firmly.

d_call j_call v_call cdr3_aa
TRBD1 TRBJ2-1 TRBV5-1 CASSLDQGAFNEQFF
TRBD1 TRBJ2-2 TRBV27 CASSGTGVANTGELFF
NA TRBJ1-1 TRBV3-1 CASSLGGTEDFF
NA TRBJ2-1 TRBV20-1 CSARVEGSSYNEQFF
NA TRBJ2-2 TRBV20-1 CGFRGGYSDTGELFF
TRBD2 TRBJ2-7 TRBV20-1 CSARGRELGEQYF
NA TRBJ2-5 TRBV20-1 CSARPGGETQYF
TRBD2 TRBJ2-1 TRBV30 CAWSKPRGVNEQFF
TRBD2 TRBJ2-3 TRBV5-1 CASSSLTSGREDTQYF
NA TRBJ2-7 TRBV6-5 CASSYAEAYEQYF
TRBD2 TRBJ2-2 TRBV28 CASKSGVNTGELFF
TRBD1 TRBJ2-7 TRBV7-9 CASSLGGQGLYEQYF
NA TRBJ2-5 TRBV20-1 CSARSGLLTRETQYF
NA TRBJ2-2 TRBV12-3/TRBV12-4 CASSLGLPGTGELFF
TRBD1 TRBJ1-3 TRBV5-1 CASSPTPGTGASGNTIYF
NA TRBJ1-1 TRBV10-3 CAISQNPNTEAFF
NA TRBJ1-1 TRBV7-9 CASSLEPGVGAFF
NA TRBJ2-3 TRBV7-8 CASSPGGGRGTDTQYF
NA TRBJ2-2 TRBV5-1 CASSPTASTGELFF
NA TRBJ1-1 TRBV20-1 CSASPPTGRFSEAFF
NA TRBJ1-1 TRBV20-1 CSARGGSTNTEAFF
NA TRBJ2-7 TRBV27 CASSLSPGGRMLVSSYEQYF
NA TRBJ2-1 TRBV20-1 CSAIKQAIAYNEQFF
NA TRBJ1-5 TRBV10-2 CASSESVQPQHF
NA TRBJ2-7 TRBV5-1 CASSLDPGAPYEQYF
NA TRBJ2-7 TRBV11-2 CASSLEERLYEQYF
TRBD1 TRBJ1-4 TRBV2 CASRPTGTVGEKLFF
TRBD2 TRBJ2-3 TRBV7-2 CASSSDGLAGLSDTQYF
TRBD2 TRBJ2-2 TRBV4-3 CASSHGRTSAPGELFF
TRBD1 TRBJ1-1 TRBV12-3/TRBV12-4 CASNDPGQGQRNTEAFF
TRBD1 TRBJ1-1 TRBV19 CASREGQGNTEAFF
NA TRBJ1-2 TRBV5-1 CASSLQGDSNYGYTF
TRBD2 TRBJ2-3 TRBV3-1 CATSLQRGVSADTQYF
TRBD1 TRBJ2-7 TRBV28 CASSLDRKQYF
NA TRBJ1-3 TRBV29-1 CSVFSPGRDPNTIYF
NA TRBJ2-3 TRBV6-1 CASKRLLGTDTQYF
NA TRBJ2-1 TRBV18 CASSLWVPPNNEQFF
NA TRBJ2-7 TRBV6-1 CASRPLGAYEQYF
NA TRBJ2-2 TRBV9 CASSVGDTGELFF
TRBD1 TRBJ2-4 TRBV12-3/TRBV12-4 CASSLTSGGAKNIQYF
NA TRBJ1-2 TRBV5-1 CASRDPGTAYGYTF
TRBD2 TRBJ2-1 TRBV20-1 CSARDSGRVNEQFF
TRBD1 TRBJ2-5 TRBV20-1 CSASVIGQGEETQYF
TRBD2 TRBJ2-1 TRBV2 CASSVVLAGVNEQFF
NA TRBJ1-6 TRBV10-3 CAISPDGPINSPLHF
TRBD1 TRBJ2-7 TRBV20-1 CSARRQGNRKDEQYF
NA TRBJ2-7 TRBV20-1 CCAREGSGTLSSYEQYF
TRBD2 TRBJ2-1 TRBV20-1 CSARTSGSYYEQFF
NA TRBJ1-1 TRBV5-5 CASSLRRWGTEAFF
NA TRBJ1-6 TRBV28 CASLGAGKYSPLHF
NA TRBJ2-3 TRBV7-2 CASSPRRRTDTQYF
TRBD1 TRBJ2-7 TRBV9 CASSVEGTGGYEQYF
TRBD1 TRBJ1-6 TRBV5-1 CASSLATGSGSPLHF